The text below deals with one T cell receptor beta chain. In the study's own analysis: Estimation of nucleated cell counts relied on the amplification of reference gene primers. Clones were read by immunoSEQ multiplex PCR, and TCRdb kept only the in-frame ones, dropping some. D and trimming come from the DNA, and the V and J calls and clone size come from that table. The repertoire includes thousands of clones, around nine tenths of them detected once, and about a fifth sits in the top ten. CDR3 length equals 15 residues. V was pared by 1 base and J by 9 bases, with 10 bases of the junction left unmatched. Germline V CDR1 and CDR2: SGHRS, YFSETQ. The source of the sample is a study of blood T cell repertoires in COVID-19. Whole-study context: The samples span acute and convalescent COVID-19 from the United States, Italy and Spain. PBMCs, B-cell-depleted T cells, or T cells were the source of the cDNA or gDNA that made up the material.

The sequence was obtained from a human donor in a cohort sampled during active COVID-19. Sample: peripheral blood. The chain recombines TRBV5-1 with TRBJ2-1, with 7 bases fitting TRBD2. As DNA, the CDR3 is TGCGCCAGCAGCTTGATGTGGGGGGGAGGTAGTGAGCAGTTCTTC. It yields the protein CASSLMWGGGSEQFF. The whole variable domain, filled in from reference TRBV5-1 and TRBJ2-1, reads KAGVTQTPRYLIKTRGQQVTLSCSPISGHRSVSWYQQTPGQGLQFLFEYFSETQRNKGNFPGRFSGRQFSNSRSEMNVSTLELGDSALYLCASSLMWGGGSEQFFGPGTRLTVL.